This T cell receptor (beta chain) is drawn from a study of cytomegalovirus exposure and HLA in healthy donors. Study overall: HLA-typed donors were the source of 86 million or so unique TCRs held in an early data release.

V shed 7 bases and J 5 bases; nucleotides not matched to a gene: 5. This CDR3 comprises 13 residues. The V gene's germline CDR1 is MDHEN and CDR2 SYDVKM. PCR used 60 Vbeta primers and 13 Jbeta primers. Clones were sequenced by immunoSEQ multiplex PCR, and TCRdb holds only the in-frame ones, with some missing. The sample has some 110,000 clones, 65% to 80% seen once. This clone was seen just once. V is TRBV28 and J is TRBJ2-3, with TRBD2 matching 8 bases. The sequenced sample consisted of PBMCs. This TCR was sampled from a man aged 55 to 69 in good health and CMV-seronegative. The CDR3 DNA follows: TGTGCCAGCACCGGGGGGGCGGTAGATACGCAGTATTTT. Its protein is CASTGGAVDTQYF.